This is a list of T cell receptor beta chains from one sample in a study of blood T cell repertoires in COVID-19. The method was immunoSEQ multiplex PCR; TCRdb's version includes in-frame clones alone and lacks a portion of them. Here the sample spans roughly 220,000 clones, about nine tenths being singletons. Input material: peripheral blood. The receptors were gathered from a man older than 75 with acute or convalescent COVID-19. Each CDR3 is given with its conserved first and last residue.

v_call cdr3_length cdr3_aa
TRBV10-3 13 CAITAGALTEAFF
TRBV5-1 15 CASSFLAGTYNEQFF
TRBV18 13 CASLGTGDYGYTF
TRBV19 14 CASYSQGGNQPQHF
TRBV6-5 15 CASSFASGGEETQYF
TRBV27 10 CASSLLVKYF
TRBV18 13 CASSTNNNEKLFF
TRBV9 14 CASSAQQGNYGYTF
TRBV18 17 CASSLPGRGLMNTEAFF
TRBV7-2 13 CASSIDRTYGYTF
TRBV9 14 CASSVDRGQGEAFF
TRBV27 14 CASSRPGGFHEQYF
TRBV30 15 CAWRKTGGGGEKLFF
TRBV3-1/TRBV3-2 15 CASSQGTAYNSPLHF
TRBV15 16 CATSRDRDRPADTQYF
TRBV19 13 CASTTGWADTQYF
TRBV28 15 CASSQTSGISYEQYF
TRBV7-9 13 CASSLANGEKLFF